This TCR beta chain was retrieved from a study of cytomegalovirus exposure and HLA in healthy donors. Study-level points and caveats: Cytomegalovirus status was reportedly diagnosed by the classifier with high specificity and sensitivity. There were a few CMV-associated chains whose specificity for CMV antigens was confirmed in vitro.

For this clone: Its target is unknown.

Germline V gene data show CDR1 as MRHNA and CDR2 as SNTAGT. Unmatched junction bases numbered 5, after V lost 10 bases and J lost 0 bases. This CDR3 is 14 amino acids long. Some clones are missing from TCRdb's copy, which holds only in-frame ones; the method was immunoSEQ multiplex PCR. The table lists 50,000 to 80,000 clones, 85% to 95% of them singletons, with 5.5% to 7.5% in the top ten. Sequenced input: PBMCs. This sequence was found in a young woman in good health and CMV-seropositive. The rearrangement links TRBV6-4 to TRBJ2-2, with TRBD2 matching 7 bases. The CDR3: CATQREANTGELFF. CDR3 sequence (DNA): TGTGCCACCCAGCGGGAAGCGAACACCGGGGAGCTGTTTTTT.